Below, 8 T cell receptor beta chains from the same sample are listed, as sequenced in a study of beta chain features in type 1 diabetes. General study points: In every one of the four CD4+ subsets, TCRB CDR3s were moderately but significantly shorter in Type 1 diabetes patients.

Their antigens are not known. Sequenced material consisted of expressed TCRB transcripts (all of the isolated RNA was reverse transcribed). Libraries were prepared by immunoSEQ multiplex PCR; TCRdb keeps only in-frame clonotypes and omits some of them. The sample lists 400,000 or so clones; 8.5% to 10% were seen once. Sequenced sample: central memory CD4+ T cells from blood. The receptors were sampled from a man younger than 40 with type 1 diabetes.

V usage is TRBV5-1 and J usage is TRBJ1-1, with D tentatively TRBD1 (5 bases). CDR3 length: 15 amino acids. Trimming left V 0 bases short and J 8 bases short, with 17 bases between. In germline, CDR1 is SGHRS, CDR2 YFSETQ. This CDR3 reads CASSLEGTASGEAFF. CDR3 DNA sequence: TGCGCCAGCAGCTTGGAGGGGACGGCTTCGGGAGAAGCTTTCTTT.

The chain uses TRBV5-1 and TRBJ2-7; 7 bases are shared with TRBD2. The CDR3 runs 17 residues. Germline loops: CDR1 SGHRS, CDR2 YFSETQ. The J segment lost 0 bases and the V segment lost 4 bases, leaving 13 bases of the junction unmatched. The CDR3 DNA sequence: TGCGCCAGCAGCATCACCACTCAGGGAGGGAGCTCCTACGAGCAGTACTTC. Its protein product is CASSITTQGGSSYEQYF.

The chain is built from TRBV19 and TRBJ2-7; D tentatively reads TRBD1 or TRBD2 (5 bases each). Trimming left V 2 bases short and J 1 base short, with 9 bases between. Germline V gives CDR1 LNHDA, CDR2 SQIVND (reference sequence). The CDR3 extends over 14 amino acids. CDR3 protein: CASSISGPSYEQYF. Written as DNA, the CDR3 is TGTGCCAGTAGTATATCGGGACCTTCCTACGAGCAGTACTTC.

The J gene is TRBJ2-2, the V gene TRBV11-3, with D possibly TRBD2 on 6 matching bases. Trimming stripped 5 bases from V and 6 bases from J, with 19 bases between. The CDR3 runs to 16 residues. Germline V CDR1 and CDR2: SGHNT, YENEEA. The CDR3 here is CASSPRGGGKAGELFF. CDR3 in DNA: TGTGCCAGCAGCCCCCGGGGAGGCGGGAAGGCCGGGGAGCTGTTTTTT.

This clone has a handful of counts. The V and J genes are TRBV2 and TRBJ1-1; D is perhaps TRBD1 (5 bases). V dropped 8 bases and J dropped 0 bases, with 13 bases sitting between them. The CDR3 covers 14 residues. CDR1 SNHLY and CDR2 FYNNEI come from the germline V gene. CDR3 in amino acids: CASRDGLLNTEAFF. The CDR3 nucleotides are TGTGCCAGCCGGGACGGATTGTTGAACACTGAAGCTTTCTTT. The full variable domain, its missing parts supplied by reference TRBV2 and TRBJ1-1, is EPEVTQTPSHQVTQMGQEVILRCVPISNHLYFYWYRQILGQKVEFLVSFYNNEISEKSEIFDDQFSVERPDGSNFTLKIRSTKLEDSAMYFCASRDGLLNTEAFFGQGTRLTVV.

CDR3 region: CASSFPGQEKLFF. CDR3 in DNA: TGTGCCAGCAGTTTCCCGGGGCAGGAAAAACTGTTTTTT. V gene TRBV27 combines with J gene TRBJ1-4; weak D call: TRBD1 (5 bases). CDR3 size: 13 residues. Germline CDR1 is MNHEY and CDR2 is SMNVEV (reference sequence). Trimming left V 3 bases short and J 8 bases short, with 10 bases between.

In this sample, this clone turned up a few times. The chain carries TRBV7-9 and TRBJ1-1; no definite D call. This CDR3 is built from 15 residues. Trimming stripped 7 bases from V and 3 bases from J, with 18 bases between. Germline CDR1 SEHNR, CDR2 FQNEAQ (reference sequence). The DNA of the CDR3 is TGTGCCAGCACTACCATATGGAGAGGAGACACTGAAGCTTTCTTT. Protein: CASTTIWRGDTEAFF.

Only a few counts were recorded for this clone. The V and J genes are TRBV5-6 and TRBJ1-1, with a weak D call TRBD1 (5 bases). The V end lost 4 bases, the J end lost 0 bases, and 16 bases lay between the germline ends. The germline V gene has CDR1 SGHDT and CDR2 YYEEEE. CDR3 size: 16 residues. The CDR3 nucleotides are TGTGCCAGCAGCCTCCGGGGGTTAGTCCTGAACACTGAAGCTTTCTTT. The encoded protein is CASSLRGLVLNTEAFF.